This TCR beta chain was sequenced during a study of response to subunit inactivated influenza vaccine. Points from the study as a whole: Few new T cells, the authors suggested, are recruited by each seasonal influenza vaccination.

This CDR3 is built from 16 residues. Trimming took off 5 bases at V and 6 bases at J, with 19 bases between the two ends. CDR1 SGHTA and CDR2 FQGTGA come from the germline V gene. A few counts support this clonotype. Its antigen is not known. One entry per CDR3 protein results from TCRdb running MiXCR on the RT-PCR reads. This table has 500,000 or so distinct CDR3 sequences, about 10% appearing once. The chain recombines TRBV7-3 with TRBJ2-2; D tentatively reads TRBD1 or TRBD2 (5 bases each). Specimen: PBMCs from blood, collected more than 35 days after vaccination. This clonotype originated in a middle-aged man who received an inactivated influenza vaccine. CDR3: CASSQGPPGWSGELFF. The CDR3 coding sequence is TGTGCCAGCAGCCAGGGACCGCCCGGTTGGTCCGGGGAGCTGTTTTTT.